This is a list of T cell receptor beta chains from one sample in a study of shared clonotypes between healthy human individuals. Produced via immunoSEQ multiplex PCR; TCRdb's table is partial and in-frame only. The sample lists hundreds of thousands of clones, around two thirds occurring once. The sample was memory CD4+ T cells sorted from blood. These receptors all come from a woman in her twenties or thirties in good health. Each CDR3 is given with its conserved first and last residue. The order of the fields is CDR3 length, clone size, D gene, J gene, V gene, CDR3 DNA, CDR3 protein. The D gene is left open where the match is weak. The size field is filled for only some rows; it gives once, few, many or a size class.

>15|NA|NA|TRBJ2-7|TRBV27
TGTGCCAGCAGTTCTTACCCCGGACTTTCTGCAGAGCAGTACTTC
CASSSYPGLSAEQYF
>8|few|NA|TRBJ2-5|TRBV20-1
TGCAGTGGGGAGACCCAGTACTTC
CSGETQYF
>14|many|NA|TRBJ2-2|TRBV28
TGTGCCAGCATGAAGGGGACCAACACCGGGGAGCTGTTTTTT
CASMKGTNTGELFF
>13|NA|NA|TRBJ1-1|TRBV21-1
TGTGCCAGCAGCAAAGGTTCCCAGGGTGAAGCTTTCTTT
CASSKGSQGEAFF
>14|NA|NA|TRBJ2-3|TRBV6-5
TGTGCCAGCAGTAAACAGGGATGGGAAGATACGCAGTATTTT
CASSKQGWEDTQYF
>13|NA|NA|TRBJ1-1|TRBV7-9
TGTGCCAGCGGCTTGGAAGTCGGTATTGAAGCTTTCTTT
CASGLEVGIEAFF
>15|NA|TRBD2|TRBJ2-5|TRBV7-9
TGTGCCAGCAGCTTCCTACTAGCGGGAGTGGAGACCCAGTACTTC
CASSFLLAGVETQYF
>14|NA|NA|TRBJ2-5|TRBV9
TGTGCCAGCAGCGTCGGCGGGACTCAAGAGACCCAGTACTTC
CASSVGGTQETQYF
>12|NA|NA|TRBJ2-1|TRBV6-6
TGTGCCAGCAGTTATTTACAGGGTGAGCAGTTCTTC
CASSYLQGEQFF
>17|few|TRBD2|TRBJ2-7|TRBV4-1
TGCGCCAGCAGCCAAGCTTCCGGGACTAGCACACACTACGAGCAGTACTTC
CASSQASGTSTHYEQYF
>15|many|NA|TRBJ1-2|TRBV5-1
TGCGCCAGCAGCTTTAACCTGGACGGATCCGATGGCTACACCTTC
CASSFNLDGSDGYTF
>13|NA|NA|TRBJ1-5|TRBV27
TGTGCCAGCAGTACATCCCGTGATCAGCCCCAGCATTTT
CASSTSRDQPQHF
>14|NA|TRBD2|TRBJ2-5|TRBV7-9
TGTGCCAGCAGCCCAGACCGGGGGGTTGAGACCCAGTACTTC
CASSPDRGVETQYF
>12|NA|NA|TRBJ2-1|TRBV28
TGTGCCAGCAAGAAGAGGCTAGGTGAGCAGTTCTTC
CASKKRLGEQFF
>14|NA|TRBD2|TRBJ2-5|TRBV28
TGTGCCAGCAGTCCCTCCCTAGCGGGAGAGACCCAGTACTTC
CASSPSLAGETQYF
>14|NA|NA|TRBJ2-7|TRBV11-2
TGTGCCAGCAGCTTATTCCGCGGGGCGACCGAGCAGTACTTC
CASSLFRGATEQYF
>15|NA|TRBD1|TRBJ2-7|TRBV4-1
TGCGCCAGCAGCCAAGGTCCGGGACAGGCCCTCCAGCAGTACTTC
CASSQGPGQALQQYF
>14|NA|TRBD1|TRBJ1-3|TRBV27
TGTGCCAGCAGTTCCGACAGGGCTGGAAACACCATATATTTT
CASSSDRAGNTIYF
>15|NA|NA|TRBJ1-2|TRBV5-1
TGCGCCAGCAGCTTGGCAGCAGGAGCTAACTATGGCTACACCTTC
CASSLAAGANYGYTF
>15|NA|NA|TRBJ2-2|TRBV5-1
TGCGCCAGCAGTGCGGGACCCACCCACACCGGGGAGCTGTTTTTT
CASSAGPTHTGELFF
>16|NA|NA|TRBJ1-2|TRBV5-5
TGTGCCAGCAGCACGGGCCCCGGGACAAAAAGAGATGGCTACACCTTC
CASSTGPGTKRDGYTF
>16|NA|TRBD2|TRBJ2-1|TRBV7-9
TGTGCCAGCAGCTTAGCGCTAGCGGGAGTAGGCAATGAGCAGTTCTTC
CASSLALAGVGNEQFF
>15|many|NA|TRBJ2-2|TRBV7-3
TGTGCCAGCAGCCGCGGGACAGCTAGCACCGGGGAGCTGTTTTTT
CASSRGTASTGELFF
>17|NA|NA|TRBJ1-4|TRBV5-6
TGTGCCAGCAGCTTATATGGCGGGCCTAAGACTAATGAAAAACTGTTTTTT
CASSLYGGPKTNEKLFF
>15|NA|TRBD2|TRBJ2-7|TRBV2
TGTGCCAGCAGCCGCTCAAGTAGCGGGAGCCACGAGCAGTACTTC
CASSRSSSGSHEQYF
>13|NA|NA|TRBJ1-5|TRBV6-5
TGTGCCAGCAGTTTAGCATTCAATCAGCCCCAGCATTTT
CASSLAFNQPQHF
>13|few|NA|TRBJ1-2|TRBV14
TGTGCCAGCAGCCAAGTCCCAGGACAGGGCTACACCTTC
CASSQVPGQGYTF
>13|NA|NA|TRBJ2-7|TRBV18
TGTGCCAGCTCCCCCGGGCCCAGCTACGAGCAGTACTTC
CASSPGPSYEQYF
>17|NA|TRBD1|TRBJ2-5|TRBV30
TGTGCCTGGAGTGTTATTACGGGACAGGGATCCGGAGAGACCCAGTACTTC
CAWSVITGQGSGETQYF
>12|NA|NA|TRBJ1-1|TRBV7-2
TGTGCCAGCAGTCTACAGGGAGTGGTAGCTTTCTTT
CASSLQGVVAFF
>15|NA|NA|TRBJ1-4|TRBV2
TGTGCCAGCAGTGGACAACTACGGGACGAGGAAAAACTGTTTTTT
CASSGQLRDEEKLFF
>18|NA|TRBD2|TRBJ2-5|TRBV11-3
TGTGCCAGCAGCTTGAAACCGGGACTAGGGCAGGGCCAAGAGACCCAGTACTTC
CASSLKPGLGQGQETQYF
>14|NA|TRBD2|TRBJ2-7|TRBV29-1
TGCAGCGTTGGAAGCGGGAGCGAGGGTTACGAGCAGTACTTC
CSVGSGSEGYEQYF